This T cell receptor (beta chain) derives from a study of high-grade serous ovarian cancer treatment subgroups. V was pared by 6 bases and J by 0 bases, with 11 bases between. The CDR3 runs 14 residues. Germline-derived CDR1 and CDR2 are ENHRY and SYGVKD. Tumor samples were taken before definitive surgery or chemotherapy. Profiling relied on immunoSEQ multiplex PCR, and the TCRdb table lists in-frame clones only, not all of them. The sample has 7,500 or so clones; 78% are singletons. The sequence derives from a human donor with high-grade serous ovarian cancer. The specimen sequenced was tumor tissue. The chain joins TRBV10-3 to TRBJ1-1, with D perhaps matching TRBD1 (6 bases). The CDR3 region is CAIRPGQMNTEAFF. Here the CDR3 DNA reads TGTGCCATCAGACCGGGACAAATGAACACTGAAGCTTTCTTT.